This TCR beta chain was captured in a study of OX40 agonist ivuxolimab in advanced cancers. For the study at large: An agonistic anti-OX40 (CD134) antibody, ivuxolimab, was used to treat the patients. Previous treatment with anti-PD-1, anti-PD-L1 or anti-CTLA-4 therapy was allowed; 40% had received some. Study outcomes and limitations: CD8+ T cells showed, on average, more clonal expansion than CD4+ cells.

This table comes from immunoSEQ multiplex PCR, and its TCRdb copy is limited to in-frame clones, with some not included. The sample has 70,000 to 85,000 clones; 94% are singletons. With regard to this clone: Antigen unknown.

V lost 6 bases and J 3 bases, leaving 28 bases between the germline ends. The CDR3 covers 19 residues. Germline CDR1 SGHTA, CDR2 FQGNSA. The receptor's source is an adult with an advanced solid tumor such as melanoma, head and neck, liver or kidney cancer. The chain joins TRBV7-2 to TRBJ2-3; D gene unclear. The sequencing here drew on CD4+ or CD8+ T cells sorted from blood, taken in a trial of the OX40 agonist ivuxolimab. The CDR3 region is CASSPEVFGSHVRTDTQYF. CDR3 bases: TGTGCCAGCAGTCCCGAGGTATTCGGGTCCCACGTCAGGACAGATACGCAGTATTTT.